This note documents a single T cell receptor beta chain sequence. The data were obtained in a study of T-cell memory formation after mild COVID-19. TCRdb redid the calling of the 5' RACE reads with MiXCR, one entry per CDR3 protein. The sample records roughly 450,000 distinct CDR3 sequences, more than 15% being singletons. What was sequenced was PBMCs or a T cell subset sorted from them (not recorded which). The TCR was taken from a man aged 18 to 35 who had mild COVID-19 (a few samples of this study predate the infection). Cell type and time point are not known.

The CDR3 DNA reads TGTGCCAGTAGTATAGACTCGGGACTAGCGGGGGAGATTTACACAGATACGCAGTATTTT. It translates to CASSIDSGLAGEIYTDTQYF. The chain uses TRBV19 and TRBJ2-3; 14 bases fit TRBD2. Germline loops: CDR1 LNHDA, CDR2 SQIVND (reference sequence). The ends lost 0 bases at V and 2 bases at J; junction bases unmatched: 10. The CDR3 extends over 20 amino acids.